The 2 T cell receptor beta chains below were found in one sample sequenced in a study of T cell responses to AZD1222 COVID-19 vaccine. Libraries were prepared by immunoSEQ multiplex PCR; TCRdb keeps only in-frame clonotypes and omits some of them. The sample gives fewer than 200,000 clones, approximately 92% of which show up once; less than 4% is in the top ten. Sample: peripheral blood, taken 28 days after the second dose of the MenACWY control vaccine. All receptors come from an adult who received the MenACWY meningococcal vaccine as a control.

This chain connects TRBV4-3 to TRBJ2-1; D possibly uses TRBD1 or TRBD2 (6 bases each). The CDR3 has 16 amino acids. Germline V CDR1 and CDR2: LGHNA, YSLEER. V lost 0 bases to trimming and J lost 1 base, with 10 bases between them. The CDR3 DNA is TGCGCCAGCAGCCAAGACAGGAGGGGGTCCTACAATGAGCAGTTCTTC. It is translated as CASSQDRRGSYNEQFF.

The chain couples TRBV7-9 to TRBJ2-1; no definite D call. V lost 4 bases, J lost 12 bases, and 13 bases lay in between. The CDR3 sequence is 12 residues long. Germline loops: CDR1 SEHNR, CDR2 FQNEAQ (reference sequence). The CDR3 region is CASSSQLVGQFF. Here the CDR3 DNA reads TGTGCCAGCAGCTCCCAACTGGTTGGGCAGTTCTTC.